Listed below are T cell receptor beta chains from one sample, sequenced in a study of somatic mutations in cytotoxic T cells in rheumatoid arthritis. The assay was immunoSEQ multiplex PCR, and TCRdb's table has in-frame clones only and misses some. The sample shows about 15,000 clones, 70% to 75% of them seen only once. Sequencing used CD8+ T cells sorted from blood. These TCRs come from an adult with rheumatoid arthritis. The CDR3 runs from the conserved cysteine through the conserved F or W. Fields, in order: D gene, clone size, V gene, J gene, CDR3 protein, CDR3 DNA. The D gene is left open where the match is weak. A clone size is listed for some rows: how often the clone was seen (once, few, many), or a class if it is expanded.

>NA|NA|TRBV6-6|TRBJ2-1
CASTPGTGTNNEQFF
TGTGCCAGCACACCCGGGACCGGCACAAACAATGAGCAGTTCTTC
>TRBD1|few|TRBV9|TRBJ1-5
CASSVVLGGGQPQHF
TGTGCCAGCAGCGTAGTCTTAGGGGGCGGTCAGCCCCAGCATTTT
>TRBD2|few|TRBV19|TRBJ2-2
CASKSSGAGELFF
TGTGCCAGTAAATCTAGCGGGGCCGGGGAGCTGTTTTTT
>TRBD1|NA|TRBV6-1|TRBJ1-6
CASSDQLRTGLNSPLHF
TGTGCCAGCAGTGACCAACTTCGGACAGGGTTGAATTCACCCCTCCACTTT
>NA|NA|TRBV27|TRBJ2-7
CASSLYGGSSYEQYF
TGTGCCAGCAGTTTATATGGCGGAAGCTCCTACGAGCAGTACTTC
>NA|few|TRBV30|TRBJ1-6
CAWNEGYSPLHF
TGTGCCTGGAACGAGGGGTATTCACCCCTCCACTTT
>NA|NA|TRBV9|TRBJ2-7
CASSVGPPASAESYEQYF
TGTGCCAGCAGCGTAGGCCCCCCAGCTAGCGCTGAATCCTACGAGCAGTACTTC
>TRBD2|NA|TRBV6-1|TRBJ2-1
CASSEIAGAYNEQFF
TGTGCCAGCAGTGAAATAGCGGGGGCATACAATGAGCAGTTCTTC
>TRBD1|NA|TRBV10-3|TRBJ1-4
CASQGASLEKLFF
TGTGCCTCGCAGGGGGCTTCTTTAGAAAAACTGTTTTTT
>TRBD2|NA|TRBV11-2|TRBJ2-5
CASSSWTSKEHETQYF
TGTGCCAGCAGCTCATGGACTAGCAAGGAACACGAGACCCAGTACTTC
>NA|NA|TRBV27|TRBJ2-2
CASSLPGGELFF
TGTGCCAGCAGTTTGCCTGGGGGGGAGCTGTTTTTT
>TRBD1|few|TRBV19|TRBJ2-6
CASSPEGQDPSGANVLTF
TGTGCCAGTAGCCCAGAGGGACAGGATCCCTCTGGGGCCAACGTCCTGACTTTC
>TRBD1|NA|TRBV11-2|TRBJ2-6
CASSPSTGNSGANVLTF
TGTGCCAGCAGCCCATCGACAGGGAACTCTGGGGCCAACGTCCTGACTTTC
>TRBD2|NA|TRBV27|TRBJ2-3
CASSFRLAVGTDTQYF
TGTGCCAGCAGTTTTCGACTAGCGGTCGGCACAGATACGCAGTATTTT
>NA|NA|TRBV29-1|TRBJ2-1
CSVSGGLDNEQFF
TGCAGCGTTTCAGGGGGGTTGGACAATGAGCAGTTCTTC
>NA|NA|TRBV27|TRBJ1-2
CASSHSGLGAGGYTF
TGTGCCAGCAGCCATTCTGGGCTGGGGGCAGGGGGCTACACCTTC
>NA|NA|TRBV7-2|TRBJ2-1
CASSLALDNYNEQFF
TGTGCCAGCAGCTTAGCCCTAGATAACTACAATGAGCAGTTCTTC
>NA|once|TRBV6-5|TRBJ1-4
CASSYSQGSPGKLFF
TGTGCCAGCAGTTACTCGCAGGGGTCTCCTGGAAAACTGTTTTTT
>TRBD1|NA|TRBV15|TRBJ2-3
CATSGGQGSGADTQYF
TGTGCCACCAGCGGAGGACAGGGGAGTGGGGCAGATACGCAGTATTTT
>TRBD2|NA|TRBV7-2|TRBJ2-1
CASSLGLAGGNEQFF
TGTGCCAGCAGCTTAGGACTAGCGGGAGGGAATGAGCAGTTCTTC
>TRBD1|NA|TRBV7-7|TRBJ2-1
CASSLGQGSLHNEQFF
TGTGCCAGCAGCTTAGGACAGGGGAGCCTGCACAATGAGCAGTTCTTC
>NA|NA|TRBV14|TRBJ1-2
CASSQDDWGDLGYTF
TGTGCCAGCAGCCAAGATGATTGGGGGGACCTTGGCTACACCTTC
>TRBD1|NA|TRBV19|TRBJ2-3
CASSGTGADTQYF
TGTGCCAGTAGTGGGACAGGGGCAGATACGCAGTATTTT
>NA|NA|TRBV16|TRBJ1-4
CASSPLPTTTNEKLFF
TGTGCCAGCAGCCCCCTGCCGACAACAACTAATGAAAAACTGTTTTTT
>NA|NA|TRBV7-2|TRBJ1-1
CASSLDAGLGNTEAFF
TGTGCCAGCAGCTTAGACGCAGGGTTGGGGAACACTGAAGCTTTCTTT
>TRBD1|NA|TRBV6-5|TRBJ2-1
CASNRQGRDNEQFF
TGTGCCAGCAATAGACAGGGGCGAGACAATGAGCAGTTCTTC
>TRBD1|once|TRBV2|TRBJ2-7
CASSTGTGGVKNYEQYF
TGTGCCAGCAGCACCGGGACAGGGGGCGTAAAAAACTACGAGCAGTACTTC
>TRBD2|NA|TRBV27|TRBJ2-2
CASSFDWAGAGTGELFF
TGTGCCAGCAGTTTCGATTGGGCGGGAGCGGGGACCGGGGAGCTGTTTTTT
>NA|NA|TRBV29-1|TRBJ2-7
CSVVMGSEQYF
TGCAGCGTTGTTATGGGCTCCGAGCAGTACTTC
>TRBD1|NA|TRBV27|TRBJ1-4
CASSPGQGLREKLFF
TGTGCCAGCAGTCCCGGACAGGGCTTGCGTGAAAAACTGTTTTTT
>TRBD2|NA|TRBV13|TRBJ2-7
CASSRTSGRWAYEQYF
TGTGCCAGCAGCCGGACTAGCGGGAGGTGGGCCTACGAGCAGTACTTC
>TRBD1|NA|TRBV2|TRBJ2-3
CASRPDRGYTDTQYF
TGTGCCAGCAGACCCGACAGGGGATACACAGATACGCAGTATTTT
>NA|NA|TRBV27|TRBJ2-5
CASSPNQETQYF
TGTGCCAGCAGTCCGAACCAAGAGACCCAGTACTTC
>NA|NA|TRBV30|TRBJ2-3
CAWNVGSGDTQYF
TGTGCCTGGAACGTAGGGAGCGGCGATACGCAGTATTTT
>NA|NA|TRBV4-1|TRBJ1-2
CASSQEEGVSYGYTF
TGCGCCAGCAGCCAAGAGGAGGGGGTGAGCTATGGCTACACCTTC
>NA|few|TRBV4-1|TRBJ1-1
CASSQVFGIGTEAFF
TGCGCCAGCAGCCAAGTTTTTGGGATCGGCACTGAAGCTTTCTTT
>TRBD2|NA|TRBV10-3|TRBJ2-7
CAISETTSGRALVEQYF
TGTGCCATCAGTGAGACAACTAGCGGGAGGGCCCTCGTCGAGCAGTACTTC
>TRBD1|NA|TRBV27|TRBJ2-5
CASSLWSGGQETQYF
TGTGCCAGCAGTTTATGGTCAGGGGGCCAGGAGACCCAGTACTTC
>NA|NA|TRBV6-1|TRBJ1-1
CASSEAPAFF
TGTGCCAGCAGTGAAGCGCCGGCTTTCTTT
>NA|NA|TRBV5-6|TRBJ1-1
CASSLGTVGTEAFF
TGTGCCAGCAGCTTGGGGACTGTGGGAACTGAAGCTTTCTTT
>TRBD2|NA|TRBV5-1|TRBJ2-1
CASSPPLADLYNEQFF
TGCGCCAGCAGCCCCCCACTAGCGGATCTCTACAATGAGCAGTTCTTC
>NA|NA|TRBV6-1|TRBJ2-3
CASSDIPRGGWADTQYF
TGTGCCAGCAGTGACATCCCCCGGGGTGGTTGGGCAGATACGCAGTATTTT
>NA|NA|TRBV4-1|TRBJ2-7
CASSLRTALAEQYF
TGCGCCAGCAGCCTCAGGACAGCACTCGCCGAGCAGTACTTC
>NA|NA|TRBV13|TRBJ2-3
CASSILQVEGTDTQYF
TGTGCCAGCAGTATTCTCCAGGTTGAGGGAACAGATACGCAGTATTTT
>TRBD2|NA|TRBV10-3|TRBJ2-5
CATKGLAGPRPETQYF
TGTGCCACCAAGGGACTAGCGGGGCCAAGACCTGAGACCCAGTACTTC
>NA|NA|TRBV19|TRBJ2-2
CASIIGPGWGAGELFF
TGTGCCAGTATCATAGGTCCGGGTTGGGGAGCCGGGGAGCTGTTTTTT
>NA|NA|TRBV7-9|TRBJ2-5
CASSSSEGETQYF
TGTGCCAGCAGCTCGAGCGAGGGGGAGACCCAGTACTTC
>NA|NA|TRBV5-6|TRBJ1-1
CASSFVSPNTEAFF
TGTGCCAGCAGCTTCGTCTCACCTAACACTGAAGCTTTCTTT
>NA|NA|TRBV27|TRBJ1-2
CASSLGGLNYGYTF
TGTGCCAGCAGTTTAGGGGGGCTGAACTATGGCTACACCTTC
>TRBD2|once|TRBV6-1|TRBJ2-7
CASTGGSYEQYF
TGTGCCAGCACGGGCGGGAGCTACGAGCAGTACTTC
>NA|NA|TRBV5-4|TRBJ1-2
CASSLEGAYGYTF
TGTGCCAGCAGCTTGGAAGGGGCCTATGGCTACACCTTC
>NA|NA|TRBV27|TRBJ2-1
CASGGAYNEQFF
TGTGCCAGCGGAGGGGCTTACAATGAGCAGTTCTTC
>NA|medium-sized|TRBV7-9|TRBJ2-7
CASSLVAYEQYF
TGTGCCAGCAGCTTAGTGGCCTACGAGCAGTACTTC